This T cell receptor (beta chain) was recovered during a study of neurological immune-mediated disorders. This clonotype was seen repeatedly, ten times or more. Its antigen is unidentified. Study conclusions and caveats: It was the repertoires of 18 of 34 multiple sclerosis patients that phylogenetic grouping placed in one related-CDR3 cluster, which is a possible signature. Private repertoires in all groups were suggested by the finding that expanded clones across subjects shared no CDR3 amino acid sequences.

TCRdb reanalysed the 5' RACE reads using MiXCR and keeps one entry per CDR3 protein. Altogether 46,000 or so distinct CDR3 sequences are present, approximately 4.5% being singletons, with the ten largest covering under 6.5%. The TCR was taken from a woman aged 60-75 years with multiple sclerosis. The material sequenced was PBMCs.

The CDR3 is CASSGLADTQYF. The CDR3 DNA sequence: TGTGCCAGCAGCGGCCTAGCAGATACGCAGTATTTT. The chain carries TRBV2 and TRBJ2-3; D not certain. Germline-derived CDR1 and CDR2 are SNHLY and FYNNEI. This CDR3 has 12 residues. Between the trimmed V and J ends, which lost 6 bases and 4 bases, there was a span of 8 bases.